This TCR beta chain originates from a study of shared clonotypes between healthy human individuals. Findings of the study overall: It was the few donors that limited the genetic and exposure-history diversity represented.

Every donor, a Caucasian adult, lived in Nashville, Tennessee. This clone was recorded once. What it binds is unknown. Profiled with immunoSEQ multiplex PCR; TCRdb holds only in-frame clones, not every one. Of 2 million to 3 million clones in the sample, 90% to 95% were seen once. This TCR derives from a man in his late teens or twenties in good health. Some clones in this sample may be carry-over from other donors' samples. The sequencing input was naive CD4+ T cells from PBMCs. Subset denoted: CD45RA+ positively selected.

The CDR3 DNA sequence: TGTGCCAGTAGTATGGAGGGAGCGGATGGCTACACCTTC. It yields the protein CASSMEGADGYTF. The rearrangement links TRBV19 to TRBJ1-2; D is undetermined. Germline values: CDR1 LNHDA, CDR2 SQIVND (reference sequence). V shed 3 bases and J shed 6 bases, with 11 bases lying between them. The CDR3 length is 13 residues.